This T cell receptor (beta chain) is from a study of CD8+CD57+ T cells in acquired aplastic anemia (dated by TCRdb to 2016 to 2019). For the wider study: DNA extracted from sorted CD4+ and CD8+ cells had a mean of about 3.3 ug, with a range of roughly 0.19 to 27.4 ug. An average of approximately 10 million reads for CD4+ cells and around 11 million reads for CD8+ cells was obtained from healthy donor samples.

V loses 1 base, J loses 1 base, and the germline ends lie 8 bases apart. From cysteine to phenylalanine, the CDR3 is 15 amino acids long. Left in the record is the CDR3 DNA by itself, 45 bases read in frame from the first base. From the germline V gene, CDR1 is SGHTA and CDR2 is FQGNSA. General findings and caveats noted by the study authors: Around 30 CD8+ CDR3 sequences were found to be shared between patients and controls, but these sequences appeared to be highly expressed in patients and within the immunodominant clones of the patients. No significant difference in CD8+ Simpson's diversity was found between patients and healthy controls (P=0.060).

In this study, sorted CD4+ and CD8+ T cells from the blood of healthy subjects and of severe aplastic anemia patients had their TCR repertoires deep-sequenced. Ficoll-Paque density gradient centrifugation was used to isolate peripheral blood mononuclear cells. Before DNA was extracted, CD4+ and CD8+ T cells were sorted using either FACS or magnetic beads. On this clonotype itself: Its cognate antigen has yet to be identified. Base qualities were left out, and no much larger clone turns up one base away.

Genomic DNA was used as template for profiling of TCR beta VDJ combinations and CDR3 sequences. An Illumina HiSeq 2000 was used for TCR repertoire sequencing. The original pipeline was this. TRBV/TRBJ rearrangement plots, CDR3 size and DJ length profiles, and Simpson's diversity index were used to evaluate the repertoires. The most abundant DNA sequence in the deep sequencing data was taken as the immunodominant clone. CDR3 amino acid sequences were checked for sharing between subjects and were compared against published repertoires and the VDJdb database. The public reads were run again by TCRdb, first through fastp at Q25 and then through MiXCR, and only productive beta chains were kept. Under each unique CDR3 protein, matching rows form one entry showing the most common genes and DNA. TCRdb's processing, not the authors', yielded these V and J calls. This sample comprises over 40,000 distinct CDR3 sequences, around 69% of them detected only once. The ten largest clonotypes hold around a third of the sample.

The sequence was obtained from a human donor in good health, serving as a control. The sequencing sample was made of sorted CD4+, CD8+, or CD8+CD57+ T cells (not recorded which) from PBMCs. The rearranged chain carries TRBV7-2 and TRBJ1-5; confidence is insufficient to name the D gene. The CDR3 region: CASSLVGNSNQPQHF. The DNA sequence reads TGTGCCAGCAGCTTAGTGGGTAACAGCAATCAGCCCCAGCATTTT.